The clone carrying this T cell receptor (beta chain) was seen only a few times. Its antigen is not identified. The use of a sample-barcoded 5' primer and a J-beta primer mix characterized a second PCR of about 6 to 11 cycles. TCRdb itself ran the 5' RACE reads through MiXCR, one entry per CDR3 protein. The sample includes approximately 780,000 distinct CDR3 sequences, roughly 25% of them seen just once. There were healthy Caucasian individuals from Russia, aged about 6 to 100, serving as donors. Germline V gene sequence: CDR1 SGHRS, CDR2 YFSETQ. Trimming left V 2 bases short and J 1 base short, with 6 bases between. The CDR3 extends over 13 amino acids. This sample is part of a study of blood T cells in healthy people across ages. The study, taken as a whole, reports: Comparison with aged donors showed that long-lived donors had more naive CD4+ cells and higher diversity.

The same sample was also studied in work on T cells of mothers and their children. From that report: Related mother-child pairs showed slightly, non-significantly higher overlap than unrelated pairs.

Sample: blood. The J gene is TRBJ2-5, the V gene TRBV5-1, with D hard to call. This clonotype was sampled from a boy younger than 18 in good health. The CDR3 DNA reads as TGCGCCAGCAGCTTCACCAGCCAAGAGACCCAGTACTTC. Translation gives CASSFTSQETQYF. Drawing the rest from reference TRBV5-1 and TRBJ2-5, the complete variable domain is KAGVTQTPRYLIKTRGQQVTLSCSPISGHRSVSWYQQTPGQGLQFLFEYFSETQRNKGNFPGRFSGRQFSNSRSEMNVSTLELGDSALYLCASSFTSQETQYFGPGTRLLVL.